The entry that follows covers one T cell receptor beta chain sequence. Its antigen is undetermined. The junction departs from germline at one end; a sequencing error may be responsible. The CDR3 sequence is 15 residues long. Germline V gives CDR1 SSHAT, CDR2 FNYEAQ (reference sequence). The data originate from a study of cytomegalovirus exposure and HLA in healthy donors. General observations from the study: Investigators reported fewer than 200 TCR beta chains as tied to cytomegalovirus. Per a prior analysis, the majority of TCR beta V segments were productive roughly 90% or roughly 30% of the time.

With 60 Vbeta and 13 Jbeta primers, the PCR was carried out. Data came from immunoSEQ multiplex PCR; TCRdb stores just in-frame clones and leaves some out. Recorded for this sample: about 55,000 clones. The receptor was derived from a man in his forties or fifties in good health and CMV-seropositive. The chain links TRBV7-7 to TRBJ2-3; D gene unclear. The sample taken for sequencing was PBMCs. The chain's CDR3 is CASSQRGDSTDTQYF. The CDR3 bases are TGTGCTAGCAGCCAACGAGGAGATTCCACAGATACGCAGTATTTT.